This passage covers 20 T cell receptor beta chains from one sample sequenced in a study of cytomegalovirus exposure and HLA in healthy donors. Here immunoSEQ multiplex PCR was the method, and the copy in TCRdb shows in-frame clones only, minus some. Among about 83,000 clones listed, around 96% were seen once. The sample comprised PBMCs. The receptors derive from a woman under 30 in good health and CMV-seronegative.

The chain has TRBV10-3 and TRBJ1-5; 8 bases are shared with TRBD1. CDR1 and CDR2 from the germline V gene are ENHRY and SYGVKD. V trimming: 4 bases; J trimming: 2 bases; junction bases outside the gene matches: 7. This CDR3 region has 16 residues. CDR3 residues: CAISAGGYRGNQPQHF. CDR3 nucleotides: TGTGCCATCAGTGCAGGGGGCTATAGGGGCAATCAGCCCCAGCATTTT.

The V gene is TRBV5-1, the J gene TRBJ2-3; no clear D. This CDR3 comprises 15 residues. The germline gives CDR1 SGHRS, CDR2 YFSETQ. The V end was cut by 0 bases, the J end by 2 bases, with 10 bases between. The CDR3 DNA sequence: TGCGCCAGCAGCTTGGGCTACCAGGACACAGATACGCAGTATTTT. This gives the protein CASSLGYQDTDTQYF. Together with reference TRBV5-1 and TRBJ2-3, the CDR3 gives the full variable domain: KAGVTQTPRYLIKTRGQQVTLSCSPISGHRSVSWYQQTPGQGLQFLFEYFSETQRNKGNFPGRFSGRQFSNSRSEMNVSTLELGDSALYLCASSLGYQDTDTQYFGPGTRLTVL.

This chain joins TRBV9 and TRBJ2-3; 14 positions match TRBD2. Germline assignment: CDR1 SGDLS and CDR2 YYNGEE. With 4 bases clipped from V and 6 bases from J, the junction kept 10 bases outside the gene matches. CDR3 size: 17 residues. Here the CDR3 reads CASSTLAGLAGVDTQYF. The CDR3, as DNA: TGTGCCAGCAGCACCCTAGCGGGACTAGCGGGAGTGGATACGCAGTATTTT.

The rearrangement joins TRBV2 to TRBJ2-7; 8 bases map to TRBD1. Trimming at V came to 7 bases and at J to 3 bases, leaving 5 bases not matched to a gene. Germline assignment: CDR1 SNHLY and CDR2 FYNNEI. This CDR3 has 13 amino acids. The CDR3 reads CASTRDRYYEQYF. DNA for the CDR3: TGTGCCAGCACTAGGGACAGGTACTACGAGCAGTACTTC.

The J gene is TRBJ2-1, the V gene TRBV6-1; the match to TRBD2 covers 7 bases. With V trimmed by 5 bases and J by 5 bases, 6 bases remained unmatched. The CDR3 runs 14 residues. Germline CDR1 and CDR2: MNHNS and SASEGT. CDR3 DNA sequence: TGTGCCAGCAGTCGGCGGGAGCAAAACAATGAGCAGTTCTTC. Amino acids: CASSRREQNNEQFF.

CDR3 amino acids: CASSFRGEGGNTIYF. The CDR3 nucleotides read TGTGCCAGCAGCTTTCGGGGGGAGGGAGGAAACACCATATATTTT. The chain has TRBV9 and TRBJ1-3; possible D gene TRBD1, 5 bases. V was clipped by 4 bases and J by 4 bases, with 15 bases between them. Germline CDR1 reads SGDLS; CDR2 reads YYNGEE. The CDR3 contains 15 residues.

The CDR3 here is CSVAGTLPSEQFF. The CDR3 DNA reads as TGCAGCGTTGCCGGTACGCTCCCTAGTGAGCAGTTCTTC. V usage is TRBV29-1 and J usage is TRBJ2-1; D is uncertain. The length of the CDR3 is 13 residues. Germline CDR1 and CDR2: SQVTM and ANQGSEA. V dropped 4 bases and J dropped 9 bases, with 16 bases sitting between them.

V and J are TRBV18 and TRBJ2-7; 7 nucleotides agree with TRBD1. The length of the CDR3 is 14 residues. Trimming cost V 5 bases and J 0 bases; bases outside gene matches: 4. Germline V lookup: CDR1 KGHSH, CDR2 LQKENI. CDR3: CASSTGTDSYEQYF. Here the CDR3 DNA reads TGTGCCAGCTCAACCGGGACAGACTCCTACGAGCAGTACTTC.

The chain has TRBV10-2 and TRBJ1-5; TRBD1 agrees at 7 bases. Trimming removed 7 bases from V and 2 bases from J; junction bases left unmatched: 14. Germline loops: CDR1 WSHSY, CDR2 SAAADI. This CDR3 comprises 17 residues. The CDR3 loop is CASTTTGARSGNQPQHF. The CDR3 DNA sequence: TGCGCCAGCACTACAACAGGGGCGCGGAGTGGCAATCAGCCCCAGCATTTT.

This chain uses TRBV7-9 with TRBJ1-1, with D unresolved. This CDR3 spans 15 amino acids. V was cut by 5 bases and J by 3 bases, with 16 bases left in between. Germline V gives CDR1 SEHNR, CDR2 FQNEAQ (reference sequence). CDR3 sequence reads: CASSASDGVYTEAFF. The CDR3 bases are TGTGCCAGCAGCGCCTCCGACGGAGTGTACACTGAAGCTTTCTTT.

The chain joins TRBV5-4 to TRBJ2-7; D gene unclear. Deletions cut 4 bases from V and 12 bases from J, with 20 bases between. The CDR3 totals 13 residues. Looked up from germline, CDR1 is SGHNT and CDR2 is YYREEE (reference sequence). This CDR3 is CASSASEALSLYF. The CDR3 DNA is TGTGCCAGCAGCGCCTCCGAGGCTCTTAGTCTGTACTTC.

This chain links TRBV4-1 with TRBJ1-1; D call uncertain. Trimming shortened V by 6 bases and J by 1 base, and 9 bases separated the two germline ends. The germline gives CDR1 MGHRA, CDR2 YSYEKL. The CDR3 is 13 residues long. The CDR3 coding sequence is TGCGCCAGCAGGAGAGGCACGAACACTGAAGCTTTCTTT. This gives the protein CASRRGTNTEAFF.

This clone was seen only once. This CDR3 is CAISIDWDINNSPLHF. CDR3 nucleotide sequence: TGTGCCATCAGTATAGATTGGGACATCAATAATTCACCCCTCCACTTT. V gene TRBV10-3 combines with J gene TRBJ1-6; D may be TRBD1 (6 bases). The CDR3 length is 16 residues. V was cut by 5 bases and J by 5 bases, with 16 bases left in between. CDR1 ENHRY and CDR2 SYGVKD come from the germline V gene.

The chain has TRBV5-1 and TRBJ1-6; TRBD1 is a possible D gene (5 bases). The germline gives CDR1 SGHRS, CDR2 YFSETQ. Deletions cut 2 bases from V and 5 bases from J, with 8 bases between. This CDR3 has 14 amino acids. The CDR3 nucleotides read TGCGCCAGCAGCTTTTCACAGGATAATTCACCCCTCCACTTT. Residues: CASSFSQDNSPLHF.

This clone was found once. J is TRBJ1-1 and V is TRBV10-1; tentative D call: TRBD1 (5 bases). The V end was cut by 9 bases, the J end by 6 bases, with 17 bases between. This CDR3 comprises 13 residues. Per the germline V gene, CDR1 is WNHNN and CDR2 is SYGVQD (reference sequence). The CDR3 DNA reads TGCGCCAGTGGGGGGAAAAGTAGGCCTGAAGCTTTCTTT. This encodes CASGGKSRPEAFF.

The rearrangement uses TRBV19 and TRBJ1-2, with a tentative D call TRBD1 (5 bases). V lost 6 bases to trimming and J lost 2 bases, with 19 bases between them. Germline-derived CDR1 and CDR2 are LNHDA and SQIVND (reference sequence). The CDR3 sequence is 16 residues long. This chain's CDR3 is CASSSDSTVANYGYTF. The CDR3 region has the DNA TGTGCCAGTAGCTCTGACAGCACGGTGGCCAACTATGGCTACACCTTC.

The rearrangement links TRBV19 to TRBJ2-7; 8 nucleotides agree with TRBD2. The CDR3 extends over 14 amino acids. Per germline, CDR1 LNHDA and CDR2 SQIVND (reference sequence). Losses at the gene ends were 8 bases for V and 3 bases for J; bases not matched to a gene: 9. The CDR3 DNA reads as TGTGCCAGTCGACCCACTAGCGGAAACTACGAGCAGTACTTC. This gives the protein CASRPTSGNYEQYF.

This chain's CDR3 is CASSVEGLAKNIQYF. Here the CDR3 DNA reads TGTGCCAGCAGCGTAGAAGGACTAGCCAAAAACATTCAGTACTTC. This rearrangement joins TRBV9 to TRBJ2-4, with TRBD2 as a possible D gene (5 bases). The CDR3 has 15 amino acids. Trimming pared 0 bases from V and 0 bases from J, leaving 7 bases between. The germline CDR1 and CDR2 sequences are SGDLS and YYNGEE.

This sequence joins TRBV7-9 and TRBJ1-4; unclear D gene. Per germline, CDR1 SEHNR and CDR2 FQNEAQ (reference sequence). There are 15 residues in the CDR3. The V gene lost 5 bases and the J gene lost 5 bases, with 15 bases spanning the gap. Written as DNA, the CDR3 is TGTGCCAGCAGCCTTGGGCCGGCGGGGAATGAAAAACTGTTTTTT. Its protein product is CASSLGPAGNEKLFF.

The V call is TRBV19, the J call TRBJ2-7; possible D gene TRBD1, 6 bases. There are 15 residues in the CDR3. The V gene lost 9 bases and the J gene lost 2 bases, with 20 bases spanning the gap. The germline V gene encodes CDR1 LNHDA and CDR2 SQIVND (reference sequence). The CDR3 reads CASKKDSLLPYEQYF. Written as DNA, the CDR3 is TGTGCCAGCAAGAAGGACAGCCTTCTCCCCTACGAGCAGTACTTC.